This T cell receptor (beta chain) was captured by sequencing in a study of CD8 T cells in Susac syndrome. Bulk CD8+ and CD4+ cells came from magnetic negative isolation; CD8+ TEMRA by FACS. Per germline, CDR1 LGHDT and CDR2 YNNKEL (reference sequence). V lost 1 base and J 4 bases, leaving 8 bases between the germline ends. This CDR3 is built from 14 residues. Reverse transcription of roughly 0.45 to 1 ug RNA used random hexamers. An immunoSEQ multiplex PCR amplified TCR beta CDR3 over 54 Vbeta and 13 Jbeta. TCRdb itself ran the immunoSEQ multiplex PCR reads through MiXCR, one entry per CDR3 protein. The table lists approximately 150,000 distinct CDR3 sequences, under 95% of them singletons, with 0.09% to 0.095% in the top ten.

Sequencing was carried out using CD4+ T cells from PBMCs. This clonotype was sampled from a human donor with multiple sclerosis. The chain uses TRBV3-1 and TRBJ1-3; unclear D gene. As DNA, the CDR3 is TGTGCCAGCAGCCAAGGGCCAGCCGGAAACACCATATATTTT. Amino acids: CASSQGPAGNTIYF.